In its sample, the clone carrying this T cell receptor (beta chain) was seen a few times. Its antigen is unidentified. This entry is derived from a study of beta chain features in type 1 diabetes. The study, taken as a whole, reports: Junctions at VDJ sites from type 1 diabetes patients had fewer insertions and more deletions. Researchers reported that naive, central memory and Treg TCRB repertoires appeared more similar in patients than in healthy donors. With patients and controls alike, PCR might favor shorter templates to an equal degree.

Researchers reported sorting CD4+ naive, central memory, regulatory and stem cell-like memory cells via CD45RO/CCR7/CD25/CD127/CD95/CD27. Per the germline V gene, CDR1 is LNHDA and CDR2 is SQIVND (reference sequence). This CDR3 is built from 17 residues. After removal of 3 bases from V and 8 bases from J, the junction contained 9 bases not matched to a gene. Expressed TCRB transcripts got sequenced, as all isolated RNA was reverse transcribed. TCRdb's copy holds only in-frame clones and misses some; the assay was immunoSEQ multiplex PCR. The top ten hold 0.02% to 0.025% of the sample, which has some 900,000 clones, 17% seen once.

Sequenced material: naive CD4+ T cells from blood. This sequence joins TRBV19 and TRBJ2-1, with 14 nucleotides matching TRBD2. The receptor was isolated from a woman between 18 and 30 years old in good health. This CDR3 is CASSILSTSGRAHEQFF. DNA for the CDR3: TGTGCCAGTAGTATCTTATCGACTAGCGGGAGGGCCCATGAGCAGTTCTTC.